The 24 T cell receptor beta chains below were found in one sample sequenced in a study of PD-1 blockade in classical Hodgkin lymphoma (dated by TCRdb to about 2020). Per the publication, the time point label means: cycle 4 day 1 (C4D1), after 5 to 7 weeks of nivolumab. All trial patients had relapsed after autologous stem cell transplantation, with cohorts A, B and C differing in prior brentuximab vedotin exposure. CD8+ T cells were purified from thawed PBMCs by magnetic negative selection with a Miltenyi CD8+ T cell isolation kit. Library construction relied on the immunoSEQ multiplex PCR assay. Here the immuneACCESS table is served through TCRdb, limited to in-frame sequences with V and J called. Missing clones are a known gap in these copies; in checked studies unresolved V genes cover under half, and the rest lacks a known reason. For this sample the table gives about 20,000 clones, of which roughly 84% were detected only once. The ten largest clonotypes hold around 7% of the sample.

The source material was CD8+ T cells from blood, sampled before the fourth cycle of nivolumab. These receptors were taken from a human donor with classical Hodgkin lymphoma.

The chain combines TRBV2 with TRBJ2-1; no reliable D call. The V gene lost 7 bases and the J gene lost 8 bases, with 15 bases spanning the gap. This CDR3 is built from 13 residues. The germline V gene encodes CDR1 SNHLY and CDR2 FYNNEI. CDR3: CASTGYATDEQFF. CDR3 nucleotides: TGTGCCAGCACGGGCTACGCTACGGATGAGCAGTTCTTC.

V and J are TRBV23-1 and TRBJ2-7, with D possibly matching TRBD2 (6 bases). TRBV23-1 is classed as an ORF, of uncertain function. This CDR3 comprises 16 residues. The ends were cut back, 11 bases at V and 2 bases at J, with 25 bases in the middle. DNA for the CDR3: TGCGCCGCAGGGAGGCTCGGGAGCGATTCGACCTACGAGCAGTACTTC. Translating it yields CAAGRLGSDSTYEQYF.

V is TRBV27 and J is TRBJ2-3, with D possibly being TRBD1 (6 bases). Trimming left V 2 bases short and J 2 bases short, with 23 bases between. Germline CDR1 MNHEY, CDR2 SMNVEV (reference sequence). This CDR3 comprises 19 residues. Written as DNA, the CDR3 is TGTGCCAGCAGTTTAGGAGGACCCCAGGGGAACGATTTCACAGATACGCAGTATTTT. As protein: CASSLGGPQGNDFTDTQYF.

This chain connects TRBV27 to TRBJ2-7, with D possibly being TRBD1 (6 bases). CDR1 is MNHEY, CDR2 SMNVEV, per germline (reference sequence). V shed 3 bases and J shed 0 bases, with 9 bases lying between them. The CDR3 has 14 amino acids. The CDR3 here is CASSFGGPSYEQYF. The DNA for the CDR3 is TGTGCCAGCAGTTTTGGGGGCCCCTCCTACGAGCAGTACTTC.

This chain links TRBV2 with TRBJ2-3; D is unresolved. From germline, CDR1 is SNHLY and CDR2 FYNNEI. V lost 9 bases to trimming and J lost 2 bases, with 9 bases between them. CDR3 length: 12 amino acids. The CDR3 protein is CASRTYTDTQYF. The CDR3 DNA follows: TGTGCCAGTAGAACCTACACAGATACGCAGTATTTT.

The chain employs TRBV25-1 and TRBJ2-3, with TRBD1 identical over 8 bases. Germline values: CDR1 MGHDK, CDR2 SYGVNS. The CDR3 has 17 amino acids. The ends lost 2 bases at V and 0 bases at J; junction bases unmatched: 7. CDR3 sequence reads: CASSEIRTGPSTDTQYF. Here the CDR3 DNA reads TGTGCCAGCAGTGAAATAAGGACAGGGCCTAGCACAGATACGCAGTATTTT.

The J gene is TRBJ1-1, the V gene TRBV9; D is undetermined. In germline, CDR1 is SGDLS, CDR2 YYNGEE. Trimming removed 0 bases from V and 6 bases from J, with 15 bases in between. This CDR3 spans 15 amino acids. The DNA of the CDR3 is TGTGCCAGCAGCGTAGGGGCAGGACGCTACGCTGAAGCTTTCTTT. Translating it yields CASSVGAGRYAEAFF.

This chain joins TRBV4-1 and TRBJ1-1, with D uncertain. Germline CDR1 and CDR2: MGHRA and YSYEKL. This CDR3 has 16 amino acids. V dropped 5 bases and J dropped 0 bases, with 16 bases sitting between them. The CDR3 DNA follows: TGCGCCAGCAGCGCGGGTGGCGGCCTAATGAACACTGAAGCTTTCTTT. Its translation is CASSAGGGLMNTEAFF.

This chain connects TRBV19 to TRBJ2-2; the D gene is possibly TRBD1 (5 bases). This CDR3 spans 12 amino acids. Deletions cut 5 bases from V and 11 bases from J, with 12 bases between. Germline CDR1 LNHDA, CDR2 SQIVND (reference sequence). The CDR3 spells CASSWAQGELFF. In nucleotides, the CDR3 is TGTGCCAGTAGTTGGGCCCAGGGTGAGCTGTTTTTT.

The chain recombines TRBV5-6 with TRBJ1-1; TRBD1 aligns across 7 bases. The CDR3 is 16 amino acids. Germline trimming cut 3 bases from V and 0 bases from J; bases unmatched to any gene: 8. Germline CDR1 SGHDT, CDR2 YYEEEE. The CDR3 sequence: CASSWGQYWMNTEAFF. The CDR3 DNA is TGTGCCAGCAGCTGGGGACAGTACTGGATGAACACTGAAGCTTTCTTT. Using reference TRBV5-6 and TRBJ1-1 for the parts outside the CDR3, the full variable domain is DAGVTQSPTHLIKTRGQQVTLRCSPKSGHDTVSWYQQALGQGPQFIFQYYEEEERQRGNFPDRFSGHQFPNYSSELNVNALLLGDSALYLCASSWGQYWMNTEAFFGQGTRLTVV.

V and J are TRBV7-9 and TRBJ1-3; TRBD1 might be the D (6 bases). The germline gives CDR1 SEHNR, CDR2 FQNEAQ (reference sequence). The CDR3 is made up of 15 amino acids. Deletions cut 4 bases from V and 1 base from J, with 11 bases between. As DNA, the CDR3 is TGTGCCAGCAGCTCTCCAGGGGAGTCTGGAAACACCATATATTTT. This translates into CASSSPGESGNTIYF. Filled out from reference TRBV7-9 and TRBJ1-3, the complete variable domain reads DTGVSQNPRHKITKRGQNVTFRCDPISEHNRLYWYRQTLGQGPEFLTYFQNEAQLEKSRLLSDRFSAERPKGSFSTLEIQRTEQGDSAMYLCASSSPGESGNTIYFGEGSWLTVV.

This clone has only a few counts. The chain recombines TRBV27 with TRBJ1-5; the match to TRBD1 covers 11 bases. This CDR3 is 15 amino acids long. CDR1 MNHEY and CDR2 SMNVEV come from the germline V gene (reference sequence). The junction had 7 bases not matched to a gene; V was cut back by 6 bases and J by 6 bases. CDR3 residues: CASRSGTGGGQPQHF. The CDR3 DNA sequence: TGTGCCAGCAGATCGGGGACAGGGGGTGGTCAGCCCCAGCATTTT.

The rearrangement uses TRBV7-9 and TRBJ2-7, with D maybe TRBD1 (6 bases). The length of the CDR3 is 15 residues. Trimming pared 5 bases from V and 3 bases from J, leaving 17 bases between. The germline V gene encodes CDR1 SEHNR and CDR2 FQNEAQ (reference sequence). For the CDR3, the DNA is TGTGCCAGCAGCAAAACAGTGGGGGCATACTACGAGCAGTACTTC. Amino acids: CASSKTVGAYYEQYF.

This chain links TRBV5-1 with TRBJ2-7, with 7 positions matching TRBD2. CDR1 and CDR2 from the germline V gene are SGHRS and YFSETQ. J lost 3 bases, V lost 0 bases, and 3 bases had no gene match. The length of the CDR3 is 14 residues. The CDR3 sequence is CASSLGDYIYEQYF. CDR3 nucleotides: TGCGCCAGCAGCTTGGGGGACTACATCTACGAGCAGTACTTC. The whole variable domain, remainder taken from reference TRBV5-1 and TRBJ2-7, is KAGVTQTPRYLIKTRGQQVTLSCSPISGHRSVSWYQQTPGQGLQFLFEYFSETQRNKGNFPGRFSGRQFSNSRSEMNVSTLELGDSALYLCASSLGDYIYEQYFGPGTRLTVT.

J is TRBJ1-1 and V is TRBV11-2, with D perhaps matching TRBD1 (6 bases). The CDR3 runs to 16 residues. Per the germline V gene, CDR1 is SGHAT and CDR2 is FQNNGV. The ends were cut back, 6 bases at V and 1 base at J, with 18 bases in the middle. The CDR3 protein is CASRMVLGTPNTEAFF. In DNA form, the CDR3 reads TGTGCCAGCAGAATGGTTCTCGGGACACCGAACACTGAAGCTTTCTTT.

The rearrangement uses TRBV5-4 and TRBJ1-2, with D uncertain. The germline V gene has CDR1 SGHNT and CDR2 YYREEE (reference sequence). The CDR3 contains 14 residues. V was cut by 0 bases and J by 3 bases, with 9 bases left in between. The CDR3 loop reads CASSLDPLHYGYTF. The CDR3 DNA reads TGTGCCAGCAGCTTGGACCCCCTGCACTATGGCTACACCTTC.

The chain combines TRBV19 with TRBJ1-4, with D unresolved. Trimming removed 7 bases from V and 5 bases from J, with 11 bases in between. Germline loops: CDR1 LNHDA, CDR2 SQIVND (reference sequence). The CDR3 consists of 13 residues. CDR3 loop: CASKSWSNEKLFF. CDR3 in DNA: TGTGCCAGTAAAAGTTGGTCCAATGAAAAACTGTTTTTT.

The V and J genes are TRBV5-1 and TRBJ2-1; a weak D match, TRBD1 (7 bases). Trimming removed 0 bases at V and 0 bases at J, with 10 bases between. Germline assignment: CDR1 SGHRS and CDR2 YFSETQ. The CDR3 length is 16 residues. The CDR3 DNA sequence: TGCGCCAGCAGCTTGGCAGGGGGGTACTCCTACAATGAGCAGTTCTTC. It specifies CASSLAGGYSYNEQFF.

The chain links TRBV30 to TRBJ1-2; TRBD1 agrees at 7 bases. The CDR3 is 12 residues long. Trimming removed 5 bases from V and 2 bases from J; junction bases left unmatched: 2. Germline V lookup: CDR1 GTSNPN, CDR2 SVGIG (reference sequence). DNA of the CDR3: TGTGCCTGGGGGACAGAAAACTATGGCTACACCTTC. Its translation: CAWGTENYGYTF. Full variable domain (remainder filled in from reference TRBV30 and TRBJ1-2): SQTIHQWPATLVQPVGSPLSLECTVEGTSNPNLYWYRQAAGRGLQLLFYSVGIGQISSEVPQNLSASRPQDRQFILSSKKLLLSDSGFYLCAWGTENYGYTFGSGTRLTVV.

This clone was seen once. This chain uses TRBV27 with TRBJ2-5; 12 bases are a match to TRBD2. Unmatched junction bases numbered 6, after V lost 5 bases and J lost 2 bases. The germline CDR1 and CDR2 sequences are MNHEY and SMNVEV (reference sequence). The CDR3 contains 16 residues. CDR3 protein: CASSSQLAGGQETQYF. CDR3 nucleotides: TGTGCCAGCAGTAGCCAACTAGCGGGGGGTCAAGAGACCCAGTACTTC.

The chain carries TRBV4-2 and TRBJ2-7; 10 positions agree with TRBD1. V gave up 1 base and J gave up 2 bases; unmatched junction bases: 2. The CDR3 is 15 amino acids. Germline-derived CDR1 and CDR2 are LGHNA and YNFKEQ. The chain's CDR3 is CASSQAGTGAYEQYF. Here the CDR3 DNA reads TGTGCCAGCAGCCAAGCAGGGACAGGGGCCTACGAGCAGTACTTC.

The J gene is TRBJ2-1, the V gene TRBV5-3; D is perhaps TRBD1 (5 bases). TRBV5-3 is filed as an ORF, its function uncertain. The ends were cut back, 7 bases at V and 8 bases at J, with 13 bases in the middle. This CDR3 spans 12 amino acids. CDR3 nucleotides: TGTGCCAGACCGAAGGGGAAACATGAGCAGTTCTTC. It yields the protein CARPKGKHEQFF.

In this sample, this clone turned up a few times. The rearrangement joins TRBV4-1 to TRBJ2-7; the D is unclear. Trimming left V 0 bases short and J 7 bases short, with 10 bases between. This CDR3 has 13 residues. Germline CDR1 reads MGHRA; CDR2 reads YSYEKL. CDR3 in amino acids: CASSQELPDEQYF. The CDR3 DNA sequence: TGCGCCAGCAGCCAAGAGTTGCCGGATGAGCAGTACTTC.

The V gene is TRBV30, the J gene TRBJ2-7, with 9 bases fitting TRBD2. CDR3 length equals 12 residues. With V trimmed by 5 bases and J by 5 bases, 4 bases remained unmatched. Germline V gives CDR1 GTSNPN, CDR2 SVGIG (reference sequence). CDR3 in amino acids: CAWGAGGDEQYF. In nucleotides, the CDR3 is TGTGCCTGGGGAGCGGGGGGCGACGAGCAGTACTTC.